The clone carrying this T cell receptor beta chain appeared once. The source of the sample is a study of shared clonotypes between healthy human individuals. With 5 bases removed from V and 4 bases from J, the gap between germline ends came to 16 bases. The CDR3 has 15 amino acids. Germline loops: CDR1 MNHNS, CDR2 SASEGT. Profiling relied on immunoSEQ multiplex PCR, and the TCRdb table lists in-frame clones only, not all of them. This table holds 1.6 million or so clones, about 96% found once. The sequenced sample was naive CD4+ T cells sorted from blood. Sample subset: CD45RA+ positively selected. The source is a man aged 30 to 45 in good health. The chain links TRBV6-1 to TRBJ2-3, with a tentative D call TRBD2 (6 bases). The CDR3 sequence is CASSRREKGPDTQYF. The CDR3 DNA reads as TGTGCCAGCAGTCGACGGGAGAAAGGGCCAGATACGCAGTATTTT.